The T cell receptor (beta chain) under discussion was sequenced for a study of OX40 agonist ivuxolimab in advanced cancers. Data came from immunoSEQ multiplex PCR; TCRdb stores just in-frame clones and leaves some out. This sample has 75,000 to 90,000 clones, with 70% to 85% found just once. V gave up 4 bases and J gave up 6 bases; unmatched junction bases: 4. CDR1 is SGHAT, CDR2 FQDESV, per germline (reference sequence). CDR3 length: 15 amino acids. This chain connects TRBV11-1 to TRBJ2-7, with 15 positions matching TRBD2. The sample consisted of CD4+ or CD8+ T cells sorted from blood, taken in a trial of the OX40 agonist ivuxolimab. This receptor was identified in an adult with an advanced solid tumor such as melanoma, head and neck, liver or kidney cancer. The CDR3: CASSSRTSGGAEQYF. The CDR3 DNA follows: TGTGCCAGCAGCTCCAGGACTAGCGGGGGGGCCGAGCAGTACTTC.